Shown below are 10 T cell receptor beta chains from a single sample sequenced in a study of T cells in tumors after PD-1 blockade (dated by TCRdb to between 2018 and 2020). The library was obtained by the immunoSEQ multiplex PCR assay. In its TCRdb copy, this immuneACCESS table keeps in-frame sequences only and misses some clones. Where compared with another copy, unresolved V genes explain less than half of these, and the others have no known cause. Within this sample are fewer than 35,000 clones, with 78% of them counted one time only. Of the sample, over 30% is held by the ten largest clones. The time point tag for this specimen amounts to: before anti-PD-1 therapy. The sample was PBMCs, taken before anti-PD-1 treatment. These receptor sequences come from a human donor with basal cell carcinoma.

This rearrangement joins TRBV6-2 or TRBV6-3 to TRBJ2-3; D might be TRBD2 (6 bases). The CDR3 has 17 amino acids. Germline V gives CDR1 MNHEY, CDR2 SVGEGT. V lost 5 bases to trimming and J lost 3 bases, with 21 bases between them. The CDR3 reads CASSLTGTGVRTDTQYF. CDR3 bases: TGTGCCAGCAGTCTGACGGGGACGGGGGTTAGAACAGATACGCAGTATTTT.

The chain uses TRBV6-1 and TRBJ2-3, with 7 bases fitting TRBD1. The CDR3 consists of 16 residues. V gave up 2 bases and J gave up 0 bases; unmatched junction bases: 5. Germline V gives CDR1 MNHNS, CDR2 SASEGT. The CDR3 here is CASSERTGASTDTQYF. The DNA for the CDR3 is TGTGCCAGCAGTGAACGGACAGGAGCTAGCACAGATACGCAGTATTTT.

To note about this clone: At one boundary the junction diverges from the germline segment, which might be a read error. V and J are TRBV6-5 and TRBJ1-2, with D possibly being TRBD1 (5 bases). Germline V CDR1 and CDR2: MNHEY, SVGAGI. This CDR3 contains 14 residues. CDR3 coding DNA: TGTGCCGGCAGTACCGCTCAAAGGGGCTATGGCTACACCTTC. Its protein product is CAGSTAQRGYGYTF.

DNA for the CDR3: TGTGCCAGCAGGCAAGGATGGAATGAGCAGTTCTTC. Protein product: CASRQGWNEQFF. The chain couples TRBV5-4 to TRBJ2-1; D is unclear. Trimming took 5 bases from V and 7 from J, leaving 10 bases between them. The V gene's germline CDR1 is SGHNT and CDR2 YYREEE (reference sequence). The CDR3 is 12 amino acids.

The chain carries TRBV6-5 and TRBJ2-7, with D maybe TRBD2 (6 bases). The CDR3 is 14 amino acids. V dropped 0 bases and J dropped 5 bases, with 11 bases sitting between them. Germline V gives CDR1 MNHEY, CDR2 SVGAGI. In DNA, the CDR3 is TGTGCCAGCAGTTACTCACGGAGGGGCCACGAGCAGTACTTC. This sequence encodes CASSYSRRGHEQYF.

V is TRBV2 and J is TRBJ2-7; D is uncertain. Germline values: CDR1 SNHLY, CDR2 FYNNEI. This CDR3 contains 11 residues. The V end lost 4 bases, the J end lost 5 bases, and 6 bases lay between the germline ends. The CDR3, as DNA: TGTGCCAGCAGTGGGCAAAACGAGCAGTACTTC. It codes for CASSGQNEQYF.

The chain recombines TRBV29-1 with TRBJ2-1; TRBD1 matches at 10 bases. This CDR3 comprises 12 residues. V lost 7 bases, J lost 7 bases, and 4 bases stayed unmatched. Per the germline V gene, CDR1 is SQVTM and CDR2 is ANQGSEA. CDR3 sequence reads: CSADRGRNEQFF. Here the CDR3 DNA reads TGCAGCGCGGACAGGGGGAGGAATGAGCAGTTCTTC.

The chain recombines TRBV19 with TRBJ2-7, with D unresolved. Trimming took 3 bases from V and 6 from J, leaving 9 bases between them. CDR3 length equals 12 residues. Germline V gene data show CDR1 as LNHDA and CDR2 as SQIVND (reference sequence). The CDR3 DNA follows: TGTGCCAGTAGTATGCCTCTAAGCGAGCAGTACTTC. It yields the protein CASSMPLSEQYF.

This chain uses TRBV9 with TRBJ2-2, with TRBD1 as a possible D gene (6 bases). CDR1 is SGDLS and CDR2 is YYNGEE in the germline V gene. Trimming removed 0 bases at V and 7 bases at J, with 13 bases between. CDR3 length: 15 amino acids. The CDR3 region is CASSVVGAPGGELFF. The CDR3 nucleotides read TGTGCCAGCAGCGTAGTGGGGGCGCCGGGCGGGGAGCTGTTTTTT.

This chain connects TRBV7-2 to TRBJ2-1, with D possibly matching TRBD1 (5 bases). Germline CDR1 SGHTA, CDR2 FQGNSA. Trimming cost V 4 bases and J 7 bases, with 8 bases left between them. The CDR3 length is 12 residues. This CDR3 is CASSSQGNEQFF. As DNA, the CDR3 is TGTGCCAGCAGCTCTCAGGGAAATGAGCAGTTCTTC.